The text below deals with one T cell receptor (beta chain). Its antigen is unidentified. The data were taken from a study of cytomegalovirus exposure and HLA in healthy donors. Study-wide findings and caveats: With high specificity and sensitivity, the classifier reportedly diagnosed cytomegalovirus status.

The donors were part of the validation cohort of 120 subjects. That cohort was separate from the first cohort, which comprised some 670 subjects. Some clones are missing from TCRdb's copy, which holds only in-frame ones; the method was immunoSEQ multiplex PCR. The sample includes fewer than 250,000 clones, 86% of them seen just once. The CDR3 totals 17 residues. Germline V CDR1 and CDR2: LGHNA, YNFKEQ. Trimming pared 0 bases from V and 0 bases from J, leaving 15 bases between. This chain connects TRBV4-2 to TRBJ2-7, with D maybe TRBD2 (6 bases). This TCR came from a young woman in good health and CMV-seronegative. The source material was PBMCs. In nucleotides, the CDR3 is TGTGCCAGCAGCCAAGAGGGGCCCGCGGGGCCCTCCTACGAGCAGTACTTC. This translates into CASSQEGPAGPSYEQYF.